This TCR beta chain was documented in a study of blood T cell repertoires in COVID-19. Participants were placed into cohorts based on the clinical history they reported. CDR1 KGHSH and CDR2 LQKENI come from the germline V gene. Trimming left V 1 base short and J 8 bases short, with 9 bases between. This CDR3 region has 13 residues. Produced via immunoSEQ multiplex PCR; TCRdb's table is partial and in-frame only. The repertoire includes about 170,000 clones, around 79% of them detected once, and over 15% sits in the top ten. This TCR came from a woman in her 70s in a cohort exposed to, infected with or recovered from COVID-19 (not recorded which). V is TRBV18 and J is TRBJ2-1; no firm D call. Input material: PBMCs or T cells enriched from blood (not recorded which). CDR3 bases: TGTGCCAGCTCACCACAACAGATCGATGAGCAGTTCTTC. Encoded protein: CASSPQQIDEQFF. Using reference TRBV18 and TRBJ2-1 for the parts outside the CDR3, the full variable domain is NAGVMQNPRHLVRRRGQEARLRCSPMKGHSHVYWYRQLPEEGLKFMVYLQKENIIDESGMPKERFSAEFPKEGPSILRIQQVVRGDSAAYFCASSPQQIDEQFFGPGTRLTVL.